This T cell receptor beta chain comes out of a study of T-cell memory formation after mild COVID-19. Study-wide points: The study detected some responding clones in pre-infection memory, suggesting cross-reactive memory joined.

Comments on this clonotype: Its antigen is still unknown.

A 5'RACE reaction primed in the constant segment made cDNA libraries of TCR alpha and TCR beta, and these carried sample barcodes and UMIs. TCRdb re-called the 5' RACE reads through MiXCR, storing one row per CDR3 protein. In the table there are 400,000 to 500,000 distinct CDR3 sequences, less than 25% of which are singletons. Germline loops: CDR1 SGHRS, CDR2 YFSETQ. Deletions cut 1 base from V and 7 bases from J, with 14 bases between. The CDR3 extends over 15 amino acids. This receptor was taken from an adult woman who had mild COVID-19 (a few samples of this study predate the infection). Cell type and time point are not known. The gene calls are TRBV5-1 and TRBJ1-4; D is uncertain. Sequencing was carried out using PBMCs or a T cell subset sorted from them (not recorded which). Written as DNA, the CDR3 is TGCGCCAGCAGCTTGAACAGTGGCCAGAGTGAAAAACTGTTTTTT. This gives the protein CASSLNSGQSEKLFF.